A selection of T cell receptor beta chains follows, all from one sample in a study of PD-1 blockade in classical Hodgkin lymphoma. Here immunoSEQ multiplex PCR was the method, and the copy in TCRdb shows in-frame clones only, minus some. This sample has 64,000 or so clones, with around 90% found just once. Sequencing was performed on peripheral blood mononuclear cells (PBMCs), taken before the fourth cycle of nivolumab. The receptors were sampled from a human donor with classical Hodgkin lymphoma. The CDR3 runs from the conserved cysteine through the conserved F or W. Each record gives: J gene, clone size, V gene, D gene, CDR3 DNA, CDR3 protein. A D gene is named only where the DNA matches it firmly. Some rows mark clone size as missing; the rest say once, few, many or name a class of expanded clone.

>TRBJ2-7|-|TRBV6-5|TRBD1
TGTGCCAGCAGCCGGGGACAGGGGTGGACCTACGAGCAGTACTTC
CASSRGQGWTYEQYF
>TRBJ2-4|-|TRBV28|TRBD2
TGTGCCAGCAGTGAAGTGGGGACCCGACTAGCCCTAGCCAAAAACATTCAGTACTTC
CASSEVGTRLALAKNIQYF
>TRBJ2-3|-|TRBV29-1|TRBD1
TGCAGCGTTGAAGCCGGGACAGGGGTAGGGGCAGATACGCAGTATTTT
CSVEAGTGVGADTQYF
>TRBJ1-1|-|TRBV7-8|-
TGTGCCAGCAGCCTGGGCACTGAAGCTTTCTTT
CASSLGTEAFF
>TRBJ2-1|-|TRBV7-3|TRBD2
TGTGCCAGCAGTCAGGTCCCTGGACTAGCGGGAGACAATGAGCAGTTCTTC
CASSQVPGLAGDNEQFF
>TRBJ1-4|once|TRBV7-9|TRBD1
TGTGCCAGCAGCTTTACCGGGACAGCGAATGAAAAACTGTTTTTT
CASSFTGTANEKLFF
>TRBJ1-6|-|TRBV28|-
TGTGCCAGCAGTTTTGGCGATTCACCCCTCCACTTT
CASSFGDSPLHF
>TRBJ1-1|once|TRBV28|TRBD1
TGTGCCAGCAGTAATCAGGGGGCTGGAGCTTTCTTT
CASSNQGAGAFF
>TRBJ1-2|-|TRBV6-6|-
TGTGCCAGCAGTTACGTTGTAGGGGCTGAAGGCTACACCTTC
CASSYVVGAEGYTF
>TRBJ1-2|few|TRBV30|-
TGTGCCTGGAGGAGGTCTGGCTACACCTTC
CAWRRSGYTF